This TCR beta chain was sequenced in a study of T cell responses to AZD1222 COVID-19 vaccine (dated by TCRdb to 2020 to 2022). With respect to the entire study: AZD1222 recipients with second doses at about 4 weeks or about 12 weeks were pooled, because spike-specific TCR depth and breadth did not differ between schedules. TCR sequencing covered 233 trial participants: 207 given two doses of AZD1222 and around 25 given two doses of MenACWY control vaccine. Enrollment into the trials was organized by age into subgroups of 18-55, 56-69 and 70-plus years, and those subgroups contained around 150, 28 and 57 TCR-sequenced participants, respectively. General conclusions and limits of the study: The 56-69-year group was small, and its depth increase did not reach significance, likely because of low power. After two AZD1222 doses, both the breadth and the depth of spike-specific TCRs were significantly higher than at day 0 and than in MenACWY recipients. Because no day 14 peak-response samples were available, repertoires were characterized only after the peak T cell response. Most participants were white British and females outnumbered males, and the authors suggested that clonal diversity may have been underestimated. Reportedly, close to half of the unique spike-specific TCRs recognized epitopes lying outside the regions that are mutated in the B.1.351 and B.1.1.7 variants. Conclusions about previously exposed vaccinees were limited because only six AZD1222 recipients were SARS-CoV-2 seropositive at baseline. CD4 TCRs associated with the vaccine covered the entire spike protein, and the dominant responses were in regions 160-218 and 743-854.

In the case of this clone: It has no known antigen specificity. No base quality information exists; no much larger clone differs at one position.

This specimen's time point label, per the study, means: baseline before first vaccination. Samples from vaccinated people were obtained from the UK trials COV001 and COV002, which included a single-blind randomized controlled phase 2/3 trial of AZD1222 (ChAdOx1 nCoV-19) in healthy adults. For TCRbeta chain sequencing, PBMC samples from trial participants were taken at day 0 and at day 28 after the second dose. The CDR3 regions of human TCRbeta chains were subjected to immunosequencing. Per the original workflow: Repertoire TCRs were checked for matches against a reference library of SARS-CoV-2-specific TCRs that had been generated using the MIRA antigen-specificity platform. Breadth meant the fraction of unique TCRs that were SARS-CoV-2-associated, whereas depth meant the fraction of total T cells that were SARS-CoV-2-associated. Using the MIRA data, each spike-specific TCR was assigned both to the spike region to which the TCR was reactive and to a CD4 or CD8 class. Log10-transformed breadth and depth values were compared by one-way ANOVA with Sidak's multiple comparisons tests. TCRdb stores this immuneACCESS table with in-frame sequences only. Part of the clones is absent; in the studies checked, under half of the shortfall reflects unresolved V genes, and no reason is known for the rest. The V and J calls and the clone size are those of that table, but D and trimming were determined from the DNA. Within this sample are 150,000 to 200,000 clones, with 92% of them counted one time only. Around 2.5% of the sample rests with the top ten.

CDR1 GTSNPN and CDR2 SVGIG were looked up in the germline V gene (reference sequence). The CDR3 sequence holds 15 residues, the cysteine and phenylalanine included. Only the CDR3 DNA stays, 45 bases, in frame from base 1. V was cut back by 1 base and J by 5 bases, leaving a gap of 12 bases between them. The clonotype originates from an adult in good health. The rearrangement combines TRBV30 with TRBJ1-6; a tentative D match to TRBD1 spans 6 bases. Source: peripheral blood, taken on day 0 of AZD1222 vaccination. CDR3 sequence: CAWSETGLNNSPLHF. The DNA is as follows: TGTGCCTGGAGTGAAACAGGGCTAAATAATTCACCCCTCCACTTT.